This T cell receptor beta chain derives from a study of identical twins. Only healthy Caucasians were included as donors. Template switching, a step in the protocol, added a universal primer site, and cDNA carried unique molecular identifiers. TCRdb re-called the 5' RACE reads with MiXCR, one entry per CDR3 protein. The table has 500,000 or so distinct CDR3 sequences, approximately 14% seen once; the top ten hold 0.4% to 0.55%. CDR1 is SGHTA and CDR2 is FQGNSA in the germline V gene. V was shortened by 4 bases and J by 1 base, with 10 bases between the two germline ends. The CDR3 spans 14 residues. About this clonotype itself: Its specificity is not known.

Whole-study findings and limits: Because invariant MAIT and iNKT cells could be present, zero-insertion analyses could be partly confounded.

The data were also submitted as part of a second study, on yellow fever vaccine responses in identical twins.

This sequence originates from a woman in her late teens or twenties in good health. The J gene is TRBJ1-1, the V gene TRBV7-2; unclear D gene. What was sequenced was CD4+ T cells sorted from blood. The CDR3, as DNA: TGTGCCAGCAGCTATCAGGTTACGAACACTGAAGCTTTCTTT. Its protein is CASSYQVTNTEAFF.